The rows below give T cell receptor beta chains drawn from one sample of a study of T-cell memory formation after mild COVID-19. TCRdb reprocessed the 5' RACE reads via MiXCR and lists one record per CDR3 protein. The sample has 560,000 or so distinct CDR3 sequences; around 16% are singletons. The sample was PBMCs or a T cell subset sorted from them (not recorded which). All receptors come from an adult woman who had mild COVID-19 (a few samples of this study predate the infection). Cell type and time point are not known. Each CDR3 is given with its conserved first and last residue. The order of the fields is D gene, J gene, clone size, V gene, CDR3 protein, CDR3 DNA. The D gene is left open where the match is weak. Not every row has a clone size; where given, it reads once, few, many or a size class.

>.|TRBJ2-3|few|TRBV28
CASLQTTGPDTQYF
TGTGCCAGCCTCCAGACGACCGGCCCAGATACGCAGTATTTT
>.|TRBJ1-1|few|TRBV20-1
CSARGEGHTEAFF
TGCAGTGCTAGGGGGGAGGGGCACACTGAAGCTTTCTTT
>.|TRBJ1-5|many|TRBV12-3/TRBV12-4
CASSLSRNQPQHF
TGTGCCAGCAGTTTAAGCCGGAATCAGCCCCAGCATTTT
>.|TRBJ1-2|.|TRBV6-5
CATAGRDYGYTF
TGTGCCACCGCGGGAAGGGACTATGGCTACACCTTC
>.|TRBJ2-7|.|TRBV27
CASSSRGVMGTYF
TGTGCCAGCAGTTCAAGGGGGGTCATGGGCACCTACTTC
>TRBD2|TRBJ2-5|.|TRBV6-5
CASSRGGQWSETQYF
TGTGCCAGCAGTCGGGGGGGCCAGTGGAGTGAGACCCAGTACTTC
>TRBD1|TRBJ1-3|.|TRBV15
CATSRDGQGHSGNTIYF
TGTGCCACCAGCAGAGACGGACAGGGCCACTCTGGAAACACCATATATTTT
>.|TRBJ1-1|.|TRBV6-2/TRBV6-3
CASRVNSRNTEAFF
TGTGCCAGCAGGGTAAACAGCCGGAACACTGAAGCTTTCTTT
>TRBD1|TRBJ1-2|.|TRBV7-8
CASSLARTGVYYGYTF
TGTGCCAGCAGCTTAGCTAGGACAGGGGTGTACTATGGCTACACCTTC
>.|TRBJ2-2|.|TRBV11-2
CASSLVGDFSGELFF
TGTGCCAGCAGCTTAGTGGGGGATTTCTCCGGGGAGCTGTTTTTT
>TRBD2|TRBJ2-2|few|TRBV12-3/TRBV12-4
CASSLGGLAGGNTGELFF
TGTGCCAGCAGTTTGGGAGGACTAGCGGGCGGAAACACCGGGGAGCTGTTTTTT
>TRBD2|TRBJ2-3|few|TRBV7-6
CASSLGGLAVPNTDTQYF
TGTGCCAGCAGCTTAGGGGGACTAGCGGTACCCAACACAGATACGCAGTATTTT
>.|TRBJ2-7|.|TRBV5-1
CASSFMGEQYF
TGCGCCAGCAGCTTTATGGGCGAGCAGTACTTC
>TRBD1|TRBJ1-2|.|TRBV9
CASSASGQGGGYTF
TGTGCCAGCAGCGCCTCGGGACAGGGTGGTGGCTACACCTTC
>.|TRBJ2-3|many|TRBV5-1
CASSRAATDTQYF
TGCGCCAGCAGCCGGGCCGCCACAGATACGCAGTATTTT
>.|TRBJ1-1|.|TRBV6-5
CASSYSRLGGGGTEAFF
TGTGCCAGCAGTTACTCGAGACTTGGCGGGGGCGGGACTGAAGCTTTCTTT
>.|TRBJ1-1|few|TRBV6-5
CASSFDFGGETEAFF
TGTGCCAGCAGTTTTGATTTCGGTGGTGAGACTGAAGCTTTCTTT
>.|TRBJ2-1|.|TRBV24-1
CATSERQNLYNEQFF
TGTGCCACCAGTGAGAGGCAGAATCTTTACAATGAGCAGTTCTTC
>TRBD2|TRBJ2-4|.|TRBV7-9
CASSLQREAQGIQYF
TGTGCCAGCAGCTTACAGCGGGAGGCCCAAGGCATTCAGTACTTC
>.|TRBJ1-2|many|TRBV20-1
CSANYGYTF
TGCAGTGCTAACTATGGCTACACCTTC
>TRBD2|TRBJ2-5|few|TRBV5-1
CASGISGSQETQYF
TGCGCCAGCGGAATTAGCGGGTCACAAGAGACCCAGTACTTC
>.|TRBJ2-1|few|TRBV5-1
CASSLGASSSYNEQFF
TGCGCCAGCAGCTTGGGGGCTAGCTCCTCCTACAATGAGCAGTTCTTC
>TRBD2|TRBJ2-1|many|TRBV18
CASSLAVLAGGPLHYNEQFF
TGTGCCAGCTCACTAGCGGTACTAGCGGGAGGCCCCCTGCACTACAATGAGCAGTTCTTC
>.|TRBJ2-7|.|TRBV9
CASQRGTGSYEQYF
TGTGCCAGTCAAAGGGGAACAGGCTCCTACGAGCAGTACTTC
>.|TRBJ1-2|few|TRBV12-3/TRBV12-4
CASSSVDGRNGYTF
TGTGCCAGCAGTTCGGTGGACGGACGCAATGGCTACACCTTC
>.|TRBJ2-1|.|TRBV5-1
CASSLVPRRGDEQFF
TGCGCCAGCAGCTTGGTTCCTCGGAGGGGCGATGAGCAGTTCTTC
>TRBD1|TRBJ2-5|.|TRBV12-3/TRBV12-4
CASSLALTGGKETQYF
TGTGCCAGCAGTTTAGCGCTAACAGGGGGCAAAGAGACCCAGTACTTC
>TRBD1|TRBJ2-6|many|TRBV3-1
CASSRQGSGANVLTF
TGTGCCAGCAGCCGACAGGGCTCTGGGGCCAACGTCCTGACTTTC
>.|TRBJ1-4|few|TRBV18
CASSRGRPNEKLFF
TGTGCCAGCTCACGGGGCAGGCCTAATGAAAAACTGTTTTTT